This T cell receptor beta chain is from a study of blood T cell dynamics during melanoma immunotherapy. The protocol was immunoSEQ multiplex PCR, while the TCRdb copy is restricted to in-frame clones and leaves out a portion. The table includes 10,000 or so clones, 70% to 90% detected once. Time point indicated: pre-treatment baseline. V shed 2 bases and J shed 4 bases, with 11 bases lying between them. Germline V CDR1 and CDR2: ENHRY, SYGVKD. The CDR3 loop spans 15 amino acids. This sequence joins TRBV10-3 and TRBJ2-2; a possible D gene is TRBD1 (6 bases). The sample in question was blood, obtained from a patient treated with checkpoint blockade. This TCR was recovered from a human donor with melanoma. CDR3 region: CAISEQGSGTGELFF. The CDR3 DNA reads TGTGCCATCAGTGAGCAGGGGTCAGGCACCGGGGAGCTGTTTTTT.